This entry is about one T cell receptor beta chain. The antigen is undetermined. This donor has no recorded CMV serostatus. The PCR contained 60 Vbeta and 13 Jbeta primers. Clones were sequenced by immunoSEQ multiplex PCR, and TCRdb holds only the in-frame ones, with some missing. The table records under 250,000 clones, about 85% of them present only once. This CDR3 is built from 15 residues. The V gene's germline CDR1 is SGDLS and CDR2 YYNGEE. V was pared by 0 bases and J by 4 bases, with 3 bases of the junction left unmatched. The entry originates in a study of cytomegalovirus exposure and HLA in healthy donors. Findings and caveats of the study: Associated with cytomegalovirus, according to the listing, were fewer than 200 TCR beta chains. Most CMV-associated TCR beta chains were later found to appear HLA-restricted. Upon later analysis, HLA-associated TCR beta chains proved more clonally expanded than other, equally common chains.

V gene TRBV9 combines with J gene TRBJ2-1; TRBD2 aligns across 8 bases. The clonotype comes from a human donor in good health. Specimen: PBMCs. CDR3 loop: CASSVVPSGYNEQFF. The CDR3 bases are TGTGCCAGCAGCGTAGTTCCTAGCGGGTACAATGAGCAGTTCTTC. The whole variable domain, filled in from reference TRBV9 and TRBJ2-1, reads DSGVTQTPKHLITATGQRVTLRCSPRSGDLSVYWYQQSLDQGLQFLIQYYNGEERAKGNILERFSAQQFPDLHSELNLSSLELGDSALYFCASSVVPSGYNEQFFGPGTRLTVL.